These 11 T cell receptor beta chains were all obtained from the same sample, sequenced in a study of shared clonotypes between healthy human individuals. The table came from immunoSEQ multiplex PCR; TCRdb's copy has only in-frame clones and leaves some out. There are 450,000 to 500,000 clones in the sample; around 80% occur only once, and roughly 12% lies in the top ten. Sequencing input: PBMCs. These TCRs come from a woman in her forties in good health. Some clones in this sample may be carry-over from other donors' samples.

The chain uses TRBV14 and TRBJ2-3, with 14 bases fitting TRBD2. Germline values: CDR1 SGHDN, CDR2 FVKESK. The CDR3 extends over 17 amino acids. V was clipped by 2 bases and J by 5 bases; unmatched bases: 6. The CDR3 DNA reads as TGTGCCAGCAGCCAACCGACTAGCGGGAGGGCCTTAGATACGCAGTATTTT. This translates into CASSQPTSGRALDTQYF.

The chain is built from TRBV7-2 and TRBJ2-1, with D uncertain. This CDR3 is 13 amino acids long. Trimming took off 1 base at V and 5 bases at J, with 6 bases between the two ends. Germline V gives CDR1 SGHTA, CDR2 FQGNSA. In DNA, the CDR3 is TGTGCCAGCAGCTTAGAAGCGCACAATGAGCAGTTCTTC. Its protein is CASSLEAHNEQFF.

The chain recombines TRBV11-2 with TRBJ1-1; maybe TRBD1 (6 bases). This CDR3 is built from 14 residues. Between the trimmed V and J ends, which lost 5 bases and 4 bases, there was a span of 14 bases. Germline lookup yields CDR1 SGHAT and CDR2 FQNNGV. In nucleotides, the CDR3 is TGTGCCAGCAGCCCTCAGGGGTGGTCCACTGAAGCTTTCTTT. Translated: CASSPQGWSTEAFF.

This chain joins TRBV5-8 and TRBJ2-1; D is undetermined. Germline CDR1 is SGHTS and CDR2 is YDEGEE. Trimming took off 0 bases at V and 0 bases at J, with 7 bases between the two ends. The CDR3 loop spans 15 amino acids. The CDR3, as DNA: TGTGCCAGCAGCTTGGAATTAGCCTCCTACAATGAGCAGTTCTTC. It encodes CASSLELASYNEQFF.

The J gene is TRBJ2-5, the V gene TRBV5-5; 9 bases map to TRBD1. Trimming at V came to 4 bases and at J to 5 bases, leaving 18 bases not matched to a gene. CDR1 is SGHKS and CDR2 is YYEKEE in the germline V gene (reference sequence). This CDR3 is 18 amino acids long. CDR3: CASSLLPGQTGGFETQYF. As DNA, the CDR3 is TGTGCCAGCAGCCTCCTCCCCGGTCAAACAGGGGGCTTTGAGACCCAGTACTTC.

This chain uses TRBV19 with TRBJ1-2, with unresolved D. The CDR3 extends over 12 amino acids. V lost 1 base and J 5 bases, leaving 5 bases between the germline ends. The germline V gene has CDR1 LNHDA and CDR2 SQIVND (reference sequence). The CDR3 loop is CASSIGDYGYTF. In DNA form, the CDR3 reads TGTGCCAGTAGTATAGGGGATTATGGCTACACCTTC.

This clone has only a few counts. V gene TRBV5-5 combines with J gene TRBJ1-4; 7 bases align to TRBD1. V lost 8 bases and J lost 6; bases outside the gene matches: 13. This CDR3 is 15 amino acids long. Germline-derived CDR1 and CDR2 are SGHKS and YYEKEE (reference sequence). In nucleotides, the CDR3 is TGTGCCAGTAGCAGTCCCGGGACAGTGGATGAAAAACTGTTTTTT. The encoded protein is CASSSPGTVDEKLFF. Using reference TRBV5-5 and TRBJ1-4 for the parts outside the CDR3, the full variable domain is DAGVTQSPTHLIKTRGQQVTLRCSPISGHKSVSWYQQVLGQGPQFIFQYYEKEERGRGNFPDRFSARQFPNYSSELNVNALLLGDSALYLCASSSPGTVDEKLFFGSGTQLSVL.

Remarks on this clone: Other DNA sequences of this sample code for an identical CDR3. The CDR3 reads CASSPPADRYEQYF. The CDR3 coding sequence is TGTGCCAGCTCACCACCAGCTGACCGCTACGAGCAGTACTTC. This sequence joins TRBV18 and TRBJ2-7, with D unclear. Germline CDR1 reads KGHSH; CDR2 reads LQKENI. The CDR3 consists of 14 residues. V lost 0 bases, J lost 3 bases, and 9 bases lay in between.

As for this clone: One end of the junction is discordant with germline, which a read error may explain. The CDR3 DNA is TGTGCCTGGAGTGTACCGGTAACGGAGCTGCTTTTT. Translation: CAWSVPVTELLF. This chain uses TRBV30 with TRBJ2-2; D gene uncertain. Per germline, CDR1 GTSNPN and CDR2 SVGIG (reference sequence). This CDR3 has 12 residues.

This chain connects TRBV7-9 to TRBJ2-7; 8 bases line up with TRBD2. CDR1 is SEHNR and CDR2 is FQNEAQ in the germline V gene (reference sequence). V was pared by 2 bases and J by 4 bases, with 4 bases of the junction left unmatched. The CDR3 sequence is 14 residues long. The CDR3 coding sequence is TGTGCCAGCAGCTTAATTTCGGGGGGGTACGAGCAGTACTTC. Its protein is CASSLISGGYEQYF.

The chain combines TRBV5-6 with TRBJ2-1; no firm D call. Germline V CDR1 and CDR2: SGHDT, YYEEEE. This CDR3 comprises 14 residues. V lost 4 bases and J 5 bases, leaving 13 bases between the germline ends. DNA for the CDR3: TGTGCCAGCAGCGAGTGGTGGAAAAACAATGAGCAGTTCTTC. Translated, it gives CASSEWWKNNEQFF.